The entry below gives a single T cell receptor (beta chain) sequence along with its context. Its specificity is not known. This record comes from a study of cytomegalovirus exposure and HLA in healthy donors. Study-level background: The Caucasian-associated ancestry cluster held 65% to 90% of 398 genotyped donors. Whole-study results and caveats: Across HLA loci, a later analysis found differing TCR association rates, with DRB1 most and HLA-C fewest. A later analysis linked a missense variant in DCLRE1C to the trimming of TCR beta V and J genes. Donors belonging to an Asian-associated ancestry cluster reportedly showed fewer N-insertions in productive TCRs than the roughly 670-donor mean, according to what a later analysis found.

This CDR3 has 16 amino acids. Germline lookup yields CDR1 LNHNV and CDR2 YYDKDF (reference sequence). The germline V and J ends were trimmed by 0 bases and 0 bases, with 9 bases remaining between them. In the PCR, 60 Vbeta and 13 Jbeta primers were used. Method: immunoSEQ multiplex PCR; TCRdb's copy keeps in-frame clones and lacks some. The sample lists about 130,000 clones; around 80% were seen once. The chain carries TRBV15 and TRBJ1-5; D call uncertain. Material: PBMCs. The sequence was obtained from a man aged 25-40 years in good health and CMV-seropositive. The CDR3 reads CATSRDYPSSNQPQHF. The CDR3 DNA is TGTGCCACCAGCAGAGATTACCCCAGTAGCAATCAGCCCCAGCATTTT.